Listed below are T cell receptor beta chains from one sample, sequenced in a study of CXCR3-negative and CXCR3-positive naive CD8 T cells. From its re-call of the 5' RACE reads, TCRdb lists each CDR3 protein once, without DNA. The table for this sample gives roughly 100,000 distinct CDR3 sequences. The specimen sequenced was naive CXCR3+ CD8+ T cells from blood. These receptors were taken from a human donor in good health. Some clones in this sample may be carry-over from other donors' samples. CDR3s include the opening cysteine and the closing phenylalanine or tryptophan.

j_call,v_call,cdr3_aa
TRBJ2-7,TRBV5-1,CASSLAGTGGYEQYF
TRBJ2-7,TRBV9,CASSNSGSVDEQYF
TRBJ2-1,TRBV12-3/TRBV12-4,CASSQGRDEQFF
TRBJ1-5,TRBV14,CASSQSLGVQPQHF
TRBJ1-1,TRBV12-3/TRBV12-4,CASNPGPDTEAFF
TRBJ1-2,TRBV6-5,CASSYTGGEGYTF
TRBJ2-7,TRBV7-9,CASSHPGQGARYEQYF
TRBJ2-7,TRBV5-1,CASSLDRGVHEQYF
TRBJ2-3,TRBV27,CARGWTPTECTDTQYF
TRBJ2-1,TRBV7-3,CASRSSADNEQFF
TRBJ2-1,TRBV7-3,CASSSSPGQGVNEQFF
TRBJ2-3,TRBV10-3,CAMNFGDTQYF
TRBJ1-2,TRBV29-1,CSGGTGGNYGYTF
TRBJ1-2,TRBV7-9,CASILDRTYGYTF
TRBJ2-7,TRBV3-1,CASSQTGPASYEQYF
TRBJ2-1,TRBV7-3,CASRASGYNEQFF
TRBJ2-3,TRBV5-1,CASSLDPSVLAGGSTDTQYF
TRBJ1-2,TRBV28,CASSLSHGTVNGYTF
TRBJ2-7,TRBV23-1,CASSPQGETPGDEQYF
TRBJ2-5,TRBV29-1,CSVESWGQGASETQYF
TRBJ2-1,TRBV5-6,CASDSVADAGNEQFF
TRBJ2-7,TRBV10-3,CAISESGRESSYEQYF
TRBJ1-5,TRBV4-2,CASSPTAEIPSNQPQHF